This T cell receptor (delta chain) appears in the sequencing data of a study of Vδ1+ human thymocytes. Study results and caveats: Highly polyclonal TRG and TRD repertoires with Gaussian CDR3 length distributions appeared in thymus.

The CDR3 consists of 13 residues. V was cut by 8 bases and J by 0 bases, with 12 bases left in between. CDR1 and CDR2 from the germline V gene are GEAIGNYY and EKD. This clone is medium-sized by share. The antigen remains undetermined. Extracted RNA was reverse transcribed into cDNA. Pooled V-gene forward primers with one constant-region reverse primer generated the CDR3 amplicons by multiplex PCR. TCRdb reapplied CATT to the multiplex PCR reads. The data show approximately 25,000 delta-chain clones, 7.4% seen once. This sequence originates from a girl less than two years old who had congenital heart surgery. V usage is TRDV2 and J usage is TRDJ1, with unresolved D. Sequenced sample: Vdelta1+ gamma-delta thymocytes from the thymus. As for subset: FACS-sorted CD3+ TCRalphabeta- TCRVdelta1+ TCRVdelta2- thymocytes. The CDR3, as DNA: TGTGCCTACCCCGGGCCATACACCGATAAACTCATCTTT. This encodes CAYPGPYTDKLIF.